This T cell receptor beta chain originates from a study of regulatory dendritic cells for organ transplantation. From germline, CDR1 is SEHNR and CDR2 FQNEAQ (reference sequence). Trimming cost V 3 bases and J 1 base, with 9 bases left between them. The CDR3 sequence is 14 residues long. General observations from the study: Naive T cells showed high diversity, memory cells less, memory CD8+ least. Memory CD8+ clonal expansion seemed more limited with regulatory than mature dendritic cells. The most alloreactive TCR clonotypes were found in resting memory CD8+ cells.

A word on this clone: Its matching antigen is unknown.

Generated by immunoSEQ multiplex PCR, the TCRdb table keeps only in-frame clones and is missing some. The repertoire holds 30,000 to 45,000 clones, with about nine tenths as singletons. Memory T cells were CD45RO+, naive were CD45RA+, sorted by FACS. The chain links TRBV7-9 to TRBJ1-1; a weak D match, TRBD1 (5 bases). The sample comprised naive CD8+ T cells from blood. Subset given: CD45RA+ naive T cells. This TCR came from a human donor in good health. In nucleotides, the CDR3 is TGTGCCAGCAGCTTTTCCGGGGCGAACACTGAAGCTTTCTTT. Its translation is CASSFSGANTEAFF.